The 20 T cell receptor beta chains below all came from one sample that was sequenced in a study of blood T cell repertoires in COVID-19. Measured with immunoSEQ multiplex PCR; TCRdb has only the in-frame clones, and not every one. The sample shows about 240,000 clones, around nine tenths of them seen only once. Sequencing was performed on peripheral blood. The receptors were gathered from a woman between 35 and 50 years old who had recovered from COVID-19.

The CDR3 DNA follows: TGCGCCAGCACCGGAGCAGGGAGGACCTACAATGAGCAGTTCTTC. Translated: CASTGAGRTYNEQFF. The genes are TRBV5-1 and TRBJ2-1; D may be TRBD2 (6 bases). This CDR3 region has 15 residues. V was trimmed by 6 bases and J by 2 bases, leaving 15 bases between them. The germline gives CDR1 SGHRS, CDR2 YFSETQ. Full variable domain (rest looked up from reference TRBV5-1 and TRBJ2-1): KAGVTQTPRYLIKTRGQQVTLSCSPISGHRSVSWYQQTPGQGLQFLFEYFSETQRNKGNFPGRFSGRQFSNSRSEMNVSTLELGDSALYLCASTGAGRTYNEQFFGPGTRLTVL.

This clone has a handful of counts. J is TRBJ1-1 and V is TRBV30; a possible D gene is TRBD1 (5 bases). CDR3 length: 15 amino acids. V was shortened by 3 bases and J by 1 base, with 15 bases between the two germline ends. From germline, CDR1 is GTSNPN and CDR2 SVGIG (reference sequence). This CDR3 is CAWSPPGRANTEAFF. For the CDR3, the DNA is TGTGCCTGGAGCCCCCCTGGCAGGGCGAACACTGAAGCTTTCTTT.

The chain's CDR3 is CASSDSPGLAGAPGELFF. In DNA, the CDR3 is TGTGCCAGCAGTGACTCCCCCGGACTAGCGGGAGCCCCCGGGGAGCTGTTTTTT. The chain is built from TRBV6-4 and TRBJ2-2; 13 bases agree with TRBD2. V lost 0 bases, J lost 6 bases, and 7 bases stayed unmatched. There are 18 residues in the CDR3. Germline V CDR1 and CDR2: MRHNA, SNTAGT.

This clone was recorded only once. V is TRBV7-8 and J is TRBJ2-2; D remains ambiguous. CDR1 and CDR2 from the germline V gene are SGHVS and FQNEAQ. V lost 1 base and J 3 bases, leaving 6 bases between the germline ends. The CDR3 totals 14 residues. The CDR3 nucleotides are TGTGCCAGCAGCTTAGTCCGGTACACCGGGGAGCTGTTTTTT. Amino acid sequence: CASSLVRYTGELFF. The full variable domain, rest sourced from reference TRBV7-8 and TRBJ2-2, is GAGVSQSPRYKVAKRGQDVALRCDPISGHVSLFWYQQALGQGPEFLTYFQNEAQLDKSGLPSDRFFAERPEGSVSTLKIQRTQQEDSAVYLCASSLVRYTGELFFGEGSRLTVL.

The chain uses TRBV10-3 and TRBJ2-6, with 10 bases identical to TRBD1. From germline, CDR1 is ENHRY and CDR2 SYGVKD. The CDR3 is made up of 15 amino acids. As DNA, the CDR3 is TGTGCAACAGGACAGGGGGAGTCTGGGGCCAACGTCCTGACTTTC. This translates into CATGQGESGANVLTF.

The rearrangement links TRBV6-2 or TRBV6-3 to TRBJ1-2; D is unclear. V lost 2 bases to trimming and J lost 3 bases, with 10 bases between them. Looked up from germline, CDR1 is MNHEY and CDR2 is SVGEGT. CDR3 length: 14 residues. In DNA form, the CDR3 reads TGTGCCAGCAGTTACCTCGGGTTGGACTATGGCTACACCTTC. The encoded protein is CASSYLGLDYGYTF.

The rearrangement joins TRBV5-1 to TRBJ1-5; D remains unclear. CDR3 length: 14 amino acids. Trimming removed 2 bases from V and 15 bases from J, with 21 bases in between. The germline V gene has CDR1 SGHRS and CDR2 YFSETQ. The CDR3 loop is CASSFRPTDSTWHF. For the CDR3, the DNA is TGCGCCAGCAGCTTCCGCCCGACCGACTCGACCTGGCATTTT.

CDR3 in DNA: TGTGCCAGCAGCCAAGCGTACAATGAGCAGTTCTTC. Protein product: CASSQAYNEQFF. This chain joins TRBV14 and TRBJ2-1; D not resolved. Trimming shortened V by 1 base and J by 4 bases, and 2 bases separated the two germline ends. CDR3 length: 12 residues. Germline V gene data show CDR1 as SGHDN and CDR2 as FVKESK.

This rearrangement joins TRBV6-5 to TRBJ2-5; TRBD2 might be the D (5 bases). This CDR3 spans 15 amino acids. V shed 6 bases and J shed 0 bases, with 14 bases lying between them. The germline V gene encodes CDR1 MNHEY and CDR2 SVGAGI. The CDR3, as DNA: TGTGCCAGCAGCCCCACCCCAGCGGACCAAGAGACCCAGTACTTC. The encoded protein is CASSPTPADQETQYF.

This chain links TRBV16 with TRBJ1-5; D is possibly TRBD1 (6 bases). Germline assignment: CDR1 KGHSY and CDR2 FQNENV. The CDR3 covers 16 residues. V was clipped by 4 bases and J by 4 bases, with 17 bases between them. In DNA form, the CDR3 reads TGTGCCAGCAGCCCCTATGGGCGGGGGGCTAATCAGCCCCAGCATTTT. Its translation: CASSPYGRGANQPQHF.

The chain joins TRBV19 to TRBJ2-7; tentatively, D is TRBD2 (6 bases). The CDR3 contains 15 residues. V lost 3 bases and J lost 4, with 16 bases in between. Germline loops: CDR1 LNHDA, CDR2 SQIVND (reference sequence). Here the CDR3 reads CASSMTGSRLYEQYF. Written as DNA, the CDR3 is TGTGCCAGTAGTATGACCGGGAGTAGATTGTACGAGCAGTACTTC. Full variable domain (outside the CDR3, taken from reference TRBV19 and TRBJ2-7): DGGITQSPKYLFRKEGQNVTLSCEQNLNHDAMYWYRQDPGQGLRLIYYSQIVNDFQKGDIAEGYSVSREKKESFPLTVTSAQKNPTAFYLCASSMTGSRLYEQYFGPGTRLTVT.

The chain couples TRBV7-2 to TRBJ2-3, with 11 bases matching TRBD2. CDR1 is SGHTA, CDR2 FQGNSA, per germline. The V segment lost 1 base and the J segment 2 bases; nucleotides outside the gene matches: 11. The length of the CDR3 is 19 residues. The CDR3 loop reads CASSLVALLAGGPTDTQYF. The DNA of the CDR3 is TGTGCCAGCAGCTTAGTGGCCCTGCTAGCGGGAGGACCCACAGATACGCAGTATTTT.

V is TRBV3-1 (or the pseudogene TRBV3-2) and J is TRBJ2-5; 14 bases line up with TRBD2. The CDR3 runs 19 residues. Germline V gene sequence: CDR1 LGHDT, CDR2 YNNKEL (reference sequence). After removal of 0 bases from V and 4 bases from J, the junction contained 10 bases not matched to a gene. CDR3 sequence reads: CASSQEGTSGREGPETQYF. For the CDR3, the DNA is TGTGCCAGCAGCCAAGAGGGGACTAGCGGGAGAGAGGGACCAGAGACCCAGTACTTC.

CDR3 in amino acids: CASSNAPGGEYGYTF. The DNA for the CDR3 is TGTGCCAGTAGTAACGCCCCGGGGGGGGAATATGGCTACACCTTC. The V call is TRBV19, the J call TRBJ1-2; the D gene is possibly TRBD1 (5 bases). The V and J ends lost 4 bases and 5 bases respectively, with 17 bases between them. CDR1 is LNHDA, CDR2 SQIVND, per germline (reference sequence). The CDR3 is 15 residues long.

The chain uses TRBV6-2 or TRBV6-3 and TRBJ1-5; 7 bases agree with TRBD1. The ends lost 0 bases at V and 7 bases at J; junction bases unmatched: 9. CDR3 length: 16 residues. In germline, CDR1 is MNHEY, CDR2 SVGEGT. CDR3 nucleotide sequence: TGTGCCAGCAGTTACTCACGGGGCAGGGGGGACCAGCCCCAGCATTTT. Its translation: CASSYSRGRGDQPQHF.

The CDR3 DNA sequence: TGTGCCAGTAGTACCCCGGGACAGGGTGCTGGAAACACCATATATTTT. Protein product: CASSTPGQGAGNTIYF. The chain links TRBV19 to TRBJ1-3; 9 bases agree with TRBD1. CDR3 length equals 16 residues. V was clipped by 4 bases and J by 2 bases; unmatched bases: 6. From germline, CDR1 is LNHDA and CDR2 SQIVND (reference sequence).

The chain carries TRBV18 and TRBJ1-2; a weak D match, TRBD1 (5 bases). V lost 2 bases to trimming and J lost 5 bases, with 6 bases between them. This CDR3 comprises 12 residues. Germline V gene data show CDR1 as KGHSH and CDR2 as LQKENI. The CDR3 is CASSPGAYGYTF. CDR3 coding DNA: TGTGCCAGCTCACCAGGGGCATATGGCTACACCTTC.

J is TRBJ1-6 and V is TRBV13, with 7 bases lining up with TRBD1. Trimming cost V 4 bases and J 7 bases; bases outside gene matches: 7. Germline loops: CDR1 PRHDT, CDR2 FYEKMQ (reference sequence). CDR3 size: 15 residues. The CDR3 sequence: CASSSRDSPNSPLHF. For the CDR3, the DNA is TGTGCCAGCAGCTCCCGGGACAGCCCCAATTCACCCCTCCACTTT.

The chain couples TRBV9 to TRBJ1-2, with unresolved D. The CDR3 covers 12 residues. The germline V gene has CDR1 SGDLS and CDR2 YYNGEE. Trimming pared 3 bases from V and 1 base from J, leaving 4 bases between. In DNA form, the CDR3 reads TGTGCCAGCAGCGACAATAACTATGGCTACACCTTC. It specifies CASSDNNYGYTF.

The chain combines TRBV28 with TRBJ1-5; 9 positions match TRBD1. The CDR3 sequence is 16 residues long. Germline CDR1 and CDR2: MDHEN and SYDVKM. The ends lost 3 bases at V and 6 bases at J; junction bases unmatched: 9. CDR3 protein: CASSLVGQGLGQPQHF. The CDR3, as DNA: TGTGCCAGCAGTTTGGTGGGACAGGGTCTGGGTCAGCCCCAGCATTTT.